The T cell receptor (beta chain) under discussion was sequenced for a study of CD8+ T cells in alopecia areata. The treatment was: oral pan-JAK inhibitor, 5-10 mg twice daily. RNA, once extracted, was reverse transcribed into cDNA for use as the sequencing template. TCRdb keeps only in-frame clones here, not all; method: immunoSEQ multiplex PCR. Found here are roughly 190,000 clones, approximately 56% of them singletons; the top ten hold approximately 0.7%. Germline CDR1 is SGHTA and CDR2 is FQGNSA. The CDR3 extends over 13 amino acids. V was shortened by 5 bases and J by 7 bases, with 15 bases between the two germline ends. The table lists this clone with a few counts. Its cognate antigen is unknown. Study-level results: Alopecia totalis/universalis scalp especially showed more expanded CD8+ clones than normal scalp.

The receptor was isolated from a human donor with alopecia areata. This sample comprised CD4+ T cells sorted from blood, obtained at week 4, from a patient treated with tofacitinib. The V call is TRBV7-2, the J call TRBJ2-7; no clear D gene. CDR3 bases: TGTGCCAGCAGCCCCCGGCCGATAGTAGAGCAGTACTTC. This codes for CASSPRPIVEQYF. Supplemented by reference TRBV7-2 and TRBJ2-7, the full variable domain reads GAGVSQSPSNKVTEKGKDVELRCDPISGHTALYWYRQSLGQGLEFLIYFQGNSAPDKSGLPSDRFSAERTGGSVSTLTIQRTQQEDSAVYLCASSPRPIVEQYFGPGTRLTVT.